This T cell receptor (beta chain) was obtained from a study of T cells in localized non-small cell lung cancer. This table comes from immunoSEQ multiplex PCR, and its TCRdb copy is limited to in-frame clones, with some not included. The sample contains about 56,000 clones, 70% to 90% of which appear only once. This clone showed up just once. Sequenced material: peripheral blood, taken before any cancer treatment. The TCR sequence derives from a woman aged 40-69 years with stage I lung adenocarcinoma.

The CDR3 region has the DNA TGTGCCAGCAGTGTAAGGACGGGGGGTAACACAGATACGCAGTATTTT. Its protein is CASSVRTGGNTDTQYF. J is TRBJ2-3 and V is TRBV2; TRBD2 matches at 7 bases. Germline V gene data show CDR1 as SNHLY and CDR2 as FYNNEI. This CDR3 has 16 residues. With V trimmed by 4 bases and J by 2 bases, 9 bases remained unmatched. The full variable domain, in which reference TRBV2 and TRBJ2-3 provide the parts outside the CDR3, is EPEVTQTPSHQVTQMGQEVILRCVPISNHLYFYWYRQILGQKVEFLVSFYNNEISEKSEIFDDQFSVERPDGSNFTLKIRSTKLEDSAMYFCASSVRTGGNTDTQYFGPGTRLTVL.